This T cell receptor (beta chain) was retrieved from a study of beta chain features in type 1 diabetes. The study, taken as a whole, reports: Sequencing used cDNA, and cells with high TCR expression could therefore be over-represented. VDJ junctions in type 1 diabetes patients carried more deletions and fewer insertions. Small HLA sub-analyses could not settle whether HLA shapes TCRB rearrangement. Moderately but significantly shorter TCRB CDR3s were found in Type 1 diabetes patients in all four CD4+ subsets.

Central memory, naive, regulatory and stem cell-like memory CD4+ cells were sorted by CD45RO/CCR7/CD25/CD127/CD95/CD27. The investigators reverse transcribed all of the isolated RNA, so they sequenced expressed TCRB transcripts. The data were produced by immunoSEQ multiplex PCR, yet TCRdb's version contains in-frame clones alone and is incomplete. The sample includes roughly 730,000 clones, roughly 12% of them seen just once. With respect to this clone: What it binds is not known.

The CDR3 runs 15 residues. Germline lookup yields CDR1 MDHEN and CDR2 SYDVKM. The V end was cut by 6 bases, the J end by 0 bases, with 12 bases between. This receptor was taken from a young man with type 1 diabetes. Material for sequencing was naive CD4+ T cells from blood. This chain joins TRBV28 and TRBJ1-5, with D possibly matching TRBD1 (5 bases). CDR3 residues: CASSYDSNSNQPQHF. CDR3 bases: TGTGCCAGCAGCTATGACAGTAATAGCAATCAGCCCCAGCATTTT. Full variable domain (outside the CDR3, taken from reference TRBV28 and TRBJ1-5): DVKVTQSSRYLVKRTGEKVFLECVQDMDHENMFWYRQDPGLGLRLIYFSYDVKMKEKGDIPEGYSVSREKKERFSLILESASTNQTSMYLCASSYDSNSNQPQHFGDGTRLSIL.